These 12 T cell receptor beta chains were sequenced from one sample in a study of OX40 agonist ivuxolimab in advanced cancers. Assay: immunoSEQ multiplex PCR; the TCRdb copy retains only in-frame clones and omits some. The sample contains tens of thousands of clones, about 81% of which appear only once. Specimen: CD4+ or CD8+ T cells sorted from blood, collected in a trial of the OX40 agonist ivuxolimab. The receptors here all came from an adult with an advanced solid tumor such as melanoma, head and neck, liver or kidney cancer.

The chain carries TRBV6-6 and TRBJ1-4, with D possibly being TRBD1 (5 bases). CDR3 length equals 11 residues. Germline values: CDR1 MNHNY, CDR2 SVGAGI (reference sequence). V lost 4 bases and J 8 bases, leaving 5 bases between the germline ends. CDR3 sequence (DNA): TGTGCCAGCAGTTGGGGGGAAAAACTGTTTTTT. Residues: CASSWGEKLFF.

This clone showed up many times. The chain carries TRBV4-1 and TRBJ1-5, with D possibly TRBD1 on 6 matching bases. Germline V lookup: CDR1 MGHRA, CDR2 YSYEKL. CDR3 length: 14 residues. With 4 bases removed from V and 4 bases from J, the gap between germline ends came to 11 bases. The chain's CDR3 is CASSPWTDNQPQHF. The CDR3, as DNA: TGCGCCAGCAGCCCCTGGACAGATAATCAGCCCCAGCATTTT.

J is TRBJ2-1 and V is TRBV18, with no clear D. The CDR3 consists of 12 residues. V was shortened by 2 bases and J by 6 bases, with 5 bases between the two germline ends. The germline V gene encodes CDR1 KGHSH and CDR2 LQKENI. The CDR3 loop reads CASSPGANEQFF. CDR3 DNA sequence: TGTGCCAGCTCACCAGGAGCCAATGAGCAGTTCTTC. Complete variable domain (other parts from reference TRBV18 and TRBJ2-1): NAGVMQNPRHLVRRRGQEARLRCSPMKGHSHVYWYRQLPEEGLKFMVYLQKENIIDESGMPKERFSAEFPKEGPSILRIQQVVRGDSAAYFCASSPGANEQFFGPGTRLTVL.

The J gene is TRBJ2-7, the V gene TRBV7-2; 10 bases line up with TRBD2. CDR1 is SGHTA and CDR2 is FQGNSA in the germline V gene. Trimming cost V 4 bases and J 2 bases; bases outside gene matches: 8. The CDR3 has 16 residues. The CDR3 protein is CASSSDPSGGPYEQYF. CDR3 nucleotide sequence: TGTGCCAGCAGCTCCGACCCTAGCGGGGGCCCCTACGAGCAGTACTTC.

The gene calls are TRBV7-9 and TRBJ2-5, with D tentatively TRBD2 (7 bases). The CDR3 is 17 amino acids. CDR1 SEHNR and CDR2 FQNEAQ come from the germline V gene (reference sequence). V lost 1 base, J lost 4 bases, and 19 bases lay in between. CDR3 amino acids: CASSLGRGGLFGETQYF. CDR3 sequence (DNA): TGTGCCAGCAGCTTAGGGCGCGGGGGCCTATTTGGAGAGACCCAGTACTTC.

In DNA form, the CDR3 reads TGTGCCAGCAGCCAAGACCCGGACAGGTCGTGGAATGAGCAGTTCTTC. Its translation is CASSQDPDRSWNEQFF. The chain employs TRBV4-2 and TRBJ2-1; the match to TRBD1 covers 7 bases. V lost 0 bases and J lost 7; bases outside the gene matches: 9. The germline V gene has CDR1 LGHNA and CDR2 YNFKEQ. The CDR3 length is 16 residues.

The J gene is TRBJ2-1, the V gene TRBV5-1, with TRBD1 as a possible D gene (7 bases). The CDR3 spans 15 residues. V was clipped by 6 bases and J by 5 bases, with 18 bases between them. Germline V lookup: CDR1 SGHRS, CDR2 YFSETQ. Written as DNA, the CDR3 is TGCGCCAGCACTCCCTGGGGCAGGGGGGACAATGAGCAGTTCTTC. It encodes CASTPWGRGDNEQFF.

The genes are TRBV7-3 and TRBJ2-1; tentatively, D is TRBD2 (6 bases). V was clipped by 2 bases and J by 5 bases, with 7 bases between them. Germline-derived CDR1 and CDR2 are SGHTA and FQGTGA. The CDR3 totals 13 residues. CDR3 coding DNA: TGTGCCAGCAGCTTAGCGGGAAACAATGAGCAGTTCTTC. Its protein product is CASSLAGNNEQFF.

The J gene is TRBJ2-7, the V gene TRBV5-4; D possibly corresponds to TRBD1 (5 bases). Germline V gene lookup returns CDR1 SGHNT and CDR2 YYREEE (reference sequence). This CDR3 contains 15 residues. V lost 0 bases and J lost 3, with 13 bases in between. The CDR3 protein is CASSLGTLNLYEQYF. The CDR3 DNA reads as TGTGCCAGCAGCTTGGGGACACTAAATCTCTACGAGCAGTACTTC.

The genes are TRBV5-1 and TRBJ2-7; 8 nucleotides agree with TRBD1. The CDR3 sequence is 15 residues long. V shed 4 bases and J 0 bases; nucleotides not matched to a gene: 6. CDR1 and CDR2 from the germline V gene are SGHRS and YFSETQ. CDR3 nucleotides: TGCGCCAGCAGCCGGGGACAGGACAGCTCCTACGAGCAGTACTTC. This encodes CASSRGQDSSYEQYF.

CDR3 bases: TGTGCCAGCAGCGTAAAACAGGGTTACTCCTACGAGCAGTACTTC. Translation gives CASSVKQGYSYEQYF. The gene calls are TRBV11-3 and TRBJ2-7, with D perhaps TRBD1 (6 bases). The CDR3 length is 15 residues. The V gene's germline CDR1 is SGHNT and CDR2 YENEEA. V lost 5 bases, J lost 0 bases, and 14 bases lay in between.

The CDR3 protein is CASSLAGGDSEKLFF. In DNA, the CDR3 is TGTGCCAGCAGCTTGGCCGGGGGGGATAGTGAAAAACTGTTTTTT. The V call is TRBV5-5, the J call TRBJ1-4; maybe TRBD1 (5 bases). Trimming stripped 0 bases from V and 7 bases from J, with 13 bases between. The germline V gene encodes CDR1 SGHKS and CDR2 YYEKEE (reference sequence). The CDR3 consists of 15 residues.